These 19 T cell receptor beta chains were sequenced from one sample in a study of blood T cell repertoires in COVID-19. Using immunoSEQ multiplex PCR, the repertoire was profiled, and TCRdb retains in-frame clones only, with some absent. The sample shows 120,000 to 150,000 clones, around four fifths of them seen only once. The sample consisted of peripheral blood. The receptors shown here come from a woman in her 40s with active or convalescent COVID-19.

V is TRBV6-6 and J is TRBJ1-1; 10 positions agree with TRBD1. There are 16 residues in the CDR3. Losses at the gene ends were 4 bases for V and 5 bases for J; bases not matched to a gene: 10. Germline loops: CDR1 MNHNY, CDR2 SVGAGI (reference sequence). CDR3 coding DNA: TGTGCCAGCAGTTGGGGGGGGACAGGGGTAGGAACTGAAGCTTTCTTT. Amino acid sequence: CASSWGGTGVGTEAFF.

The chain recombines TRBV10-1 with TRBJ2-1; D not resolved. Germline values: CDR1 WNHNN, CDR2 SYGVQD (reference sequence). This CDR3 is 15 amino acids long. V dropped 2 bases and J dropped 2 bases, with 10 bases sitting between them. The CDR3 sequence is CASSEGLSPYNEQFF. The DNA of the CDR3 is TGCGCCAGCAGTGAGGGCCTCAGTCCCTACAATGAGCAGTTCTTC.

This chain joins TRBV7-2 and TRBJ1-2, with 9 bases identical to TRBD1. In germline, CDR1 is SGHTA, CDR2 FQGNSA. This CDR3 spans 17 amino acids. The V and J ends lost 2 bases and 6 bases, in that order; junction bases with no gene match: 13. In DNA form, the CDR3 reads TGTGCCAGCAGCTTAATGGGGACCACTACAGGGGGCAATGGCTACACCTTC. This sequence encodes CASSLMGTTTGGNGYTF. The full variable domain, in which reference TRBV7-2 and TRBJ1-2 provide the parts outside the CDR3, is GAGVSQSPSNKVTEKGKDVELRCDPISGHTALYWYRQSLGQGLEFLIYFQGNSAPDKSGLPSDRFSAERTGGSVSTLTIQRTQQEDSAVYLCASSLMGTTTGGNGYTFGSGTRLTVV.

The V gene is TRBV7-2, the J gene TRBJ2-7; 8 bases agree with TRBD2. This CDR3 contains 15 residues. V lost 3 bases and J lost 0; bases outside the gene matches: 4. Germline assignment: CDR1 SGHTA and CDR2 FQGNSA. The CDR3 region is CASSFTSGTSYEQYF. As DNA, the CDR3 is TGTGCCAGCAGCTTCACTAGCGGCACCTCCTACGAGCAGTACTTC.

The rearrangement uses TRBV28 and TRBJ1-3; D is undetermined. Germline V gene sequence: CDR1 MDHEN, CDR2 SYDVKM. The CDR3 runs 14 residues. V was trimmed by 5 bases and J by 0 bases, leaving 8 bases between them. The DNA for the CDR3 is TGTGCCAGCAGTCAGGCGCCCTCTGGAAACACCATATATTTT. This translates into CASSQAPSGNTIYF.

V gene TRBV5-1 combines with J gene TRBJ2-7; D unresolved. Germline V gives CDR1 SGHRS, CDR2 YFSETQ. V gave up 2 bases and J gave up 3 bases, with 12 bases separating them. CDR3 length: 14 residues. The CDR3 loop reads CASSFGQVYYEQYF. CDR3 sequence (DNA): TGCGCCAGCAGCTTCGGCCAGGTCTACTACGAGCAGTACTTC.

This clone was counted only a few times. This chain uses TRBV3-1 (or the pseudogene TRBV3-2) with TRBJ2-7; maybe TRBD2 (5 bases). Trimming pared 5 bases from V and 0 bases from J, leaving 14 bases between. The germline CDR1 and CDR2 sequences are LGHDT and YNNKEL (reference sequence). CDR3 length: 15 amino acids. CDR3 in amino acids: CASSYKLGSSYEQYF. CDR3 sequence (DNA): TGTGCCAGCAGCTATAAGTTGGGGAGCTCCTACGAGCAGTACTTC.

The J gene is TRBJ2-7, the V gene TRBV7-2; 7 bases are shared with TRBD2. J gave up 5 bases and V 3 bases, and 7 bases lay outside the gene matches. Per the germline V gene, CDR1 is SGHTA and CDR2 is FQGNSA. CDR3 length: 14 amino acids. In DNA, the CDR3 is TGTGCCAGCAGCTTTAAACGGGAGGACAACGAGCAGTACTTC. Translation gives CASSFKREDNEQYF. The variable domain in full, completed from reference TRBV7-2 and TRBJ2-7, reads GAGVSQSPSNKVTEKGKDVELRCDPISGHTALYWYRQSLGQGLEFLIYFQGNSAPDKSGLPSDRFSAERTGGSVSTLTIQRTQQEDSAVYLCASSFKREDNEQYFGPGTRLTVT.

J is TRBJ2-2 and V is TRBV27; a possible D gene is TRBD2 (6 bases). Trimming pared 3 bases from V and 4 bases from J, leaving 12 bases between. Germline values: CDR1 MNHEY, CDR2 SMNVEV (reference sequence). The CDR3 runs 15 residues. For the CDR3, the DNA is TGTGCCAGCAGTTTGGTAGCGGAAGTCACCGGGGAGCTGTTTTTT. It codes for CASSLVAEVTGELFF.

The V gene is TRBV27, the J gene TRBJ1-1; D not resolved. The germline CDR1 and CDR2 sequences are MNHEY and SMNVEV (reference sequence). There are 13 residues in the CDR3. The V gene lost 2 bases and the J gene lost 5 bases, with 9 bases spanning the gap. As DNA, the CDR3 is TGTGCCAGCAGTTTAGGAGGGAGGACTGAAGCTTTCTTT. It encodes CASSLGGRTEAFF.

The chain combines TRBV7-2 with TRBJ1-3, with TRBD1 matching over 10 bases. J was trimmed by 2 bases and V by 0 bases; bases with no gene match: 7. This CDR3 comprises 18 residues. CDR1 is SGHTA, CDR2 FQGNSA, per germline. In DNA, the CDR3 is TGTGCCAGCAGCTTAGCGCTAACGGGGACAGGGGCTGGAAACACCATATATTTT. Protein: CASSLALTGTGAGNTIYF.

This clone was recorded only once. The chain uses TRBV5-1 and TRBJ2-2; D unclear. Germline V gene sequence: CDR1 SGHRS, CDR2 YFSETQ. The germline V and J ends were trimmed by 0 bases and 5 bases, with 5 bases remaining between them. The length of the CDR3 is 13 residues. The CDR3 protein is CASSLAVTGELFF. CDR3 DNA: TGCGCCAGCAGCTTGGCTGTAACCGGGGAGCTGTTTTTT. Full variable domain (missing parts from reference TRBV5-1 and TRBJ2-2): KAGVTQTPRYLIKTRGQQVTLSCSPISGHRSVSWYQQTPGQGLQFLFEYFSETQRNKGNFPGRFSGRQFSNSRSEMNVSTLELGDSALYLCASSLAVTGELFFGEGSRLTVL.

V usage is TRBV5-1 and J usage is TRBJ2-2; TRBD1 matches 7 bases. J gave up 6 bases and V 0 bases, and 5 bases lay outside the gene matches. Looked up from germline, CDR1 is SGHRS and CDR2 is YFSETQ. The CDR3 has 15 residues. The CDR3 region has the DNA TGCGCCAGCAGCTTGGGACAGGGTGATCCCGGGGAGCTGTTTTTT. Protein sequence: CASSLGQGDPGELFF.

This chain links TRBV19 with TRBJ2-6, with TRBD1 matching over 10 bases. V lost 7 bases to trimming and J lost 0 bases; unmatched junction nucleotides: 12. CDR1 and CDR2 (germline): LNHDA, SQIVND (reference sequence). This CDR3 is built from 19 residues. The CDR3 sequence is CASNPGTGAGSSGANVLTF. The CDR3 coding sequence is TGTGCCAGTAACCCCGGGACAGGGGCAGGGTCCTCTGGGGCCAACGTCCTGACTTTC.

The chain combines TRBV18 with TRBJ1-1; TRBD1 matches 10 bases. With 3 bases clipped from V and 4 bases from J, the junction kept 11 bases outside the gene matches. The CDR3 runs 17 residues. The germline gives CDR1 KGHSH, CDR2 LQKENI. CDR3: CASSPRQGAALSTEAFF. The CDR3 nucleotides are TGTGCCAGCTCACCGCGACAGGGGGCCGCTCTGAGCACTGAAGCTTTCTTT.

The J gene is TRBJ1-1, the V gene TRBV19, with D possibly being TRBD1 (6 bases). Germline values: CDR1 LNHDA, CDR2 SQIVND (reference sequence). V lost 3 bases and J lost 2, with 16 bases in between. This CDR3 has 16 residues. For the CDR3, the DNA is TGTGCCAGTAGTATTGGGGGGGGCAGGACAAACACTGAAGCTTTCTTT. Residues: CASSIGGGRTNTEAFF.

This clone appeared a few times. The CDR3 is CASSEGLGYEQYF. The CDR3 region has the DNA TGTGCCAGTAGTGAAGGACTCGGCTACGAGCAGTACTTC. The chain combines TRBV19 with TRBJ2-7; D possibly corresponds to TRBD2 (5 bases). CDR3 length equals 13 residues. Germline values: CDR1 LNHDA, CDR2 SQIVND (reference sequence). Trimming removed 5 bases from V and 3 bases from J, with 11 bases in between.

The rearrangement joins TRBV6-6 to TRBJ1-4; 7 nucleotides align to TRBD1. Trimming took 2 bases from V and 3 from J; bases not matched to a gene: 3. CDR3 length: 15 amino acids. Germline values: CDR1 MNHNY, CDR2 SVGAGI (reference sequence). The CDR3 reads CASSYPGQSNEKLFF. DNA for the CDR3: TGTGCCAGCAGTTACCCGGGACAGTCTAATGAAAAACTGTTTTTT.

The genes are TRBV6-5 and TRBJ1-1; D is undetermined. Per the germline V gene, CDR1 is MNHEY and CDR2 is SVGAGI. The CDR3 is made up of 13 amino acids. The V end lost 6 bases, the J end lost 2 bases, and 10 bases lay between the germline ends. CDR3 DNA: TGTGCCAGCAGGACGACAATCAACACTGAAGCTTTCTTT. Amino acid sequence: CASRTTINTEAFF.